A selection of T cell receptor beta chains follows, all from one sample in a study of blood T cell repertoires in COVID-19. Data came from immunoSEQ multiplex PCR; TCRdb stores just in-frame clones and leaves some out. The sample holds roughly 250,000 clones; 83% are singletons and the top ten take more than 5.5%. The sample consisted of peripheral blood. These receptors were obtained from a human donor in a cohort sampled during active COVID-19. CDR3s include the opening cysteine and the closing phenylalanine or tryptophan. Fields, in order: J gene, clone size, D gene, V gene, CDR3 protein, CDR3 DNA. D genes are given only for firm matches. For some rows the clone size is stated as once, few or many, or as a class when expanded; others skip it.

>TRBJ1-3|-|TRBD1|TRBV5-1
CASATGRPSGNTIYF
TGCGCCAGCGCGACAGGGAGGCCATCTGGAAACACCATATATTTT
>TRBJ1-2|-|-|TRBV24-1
CATSDGPGFGYTF
TGTGCCACCAGTGATGGGCCGGGGTTTGGCTACACCTTC
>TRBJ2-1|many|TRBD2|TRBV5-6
CASSEGTSGIENEQFF
TGTGCCAGCAGCGAGGGGACTAGCGGGATCGAGAATGAGCAGTTCTTC
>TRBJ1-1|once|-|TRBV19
CASSITGMFNTEAFF
TGTGCCAGTAGTATAACAGGGATGTTTAACACTGAAGCTTTCTTT
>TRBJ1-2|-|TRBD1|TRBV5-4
CASSLTGLHGYTF
TGTGCCAGCAGCCTGACAGGGTTACATGGCTACACCTTC
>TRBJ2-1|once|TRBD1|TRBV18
CASSPQQGGDNEQFF
TGTGCCAGCTCACCACAACAGGGGGGCGACAATGAGCAGTTCTTC
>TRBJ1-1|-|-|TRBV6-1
CASRKQVKNTEAFF
TGTGCCAGCAGAAAACAAGTAAAGAACACTGAAGCTTTCTTT
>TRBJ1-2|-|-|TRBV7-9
CASTSPLGEYGYTF
TGTGCCAGCACTTCCCCTTTAGGAGAATATGGCTACACCTTC
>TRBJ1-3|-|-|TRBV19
CASSYTYYSGNTIYF
TGTGCCAGTAGTTACACCTACTACTCTGGAAACACCATATATTTT
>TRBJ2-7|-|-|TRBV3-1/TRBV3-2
CASSLATSYEQYF
TGTGCCAGCAGCCTAGCGACCTCCTACGAGCAGTACTTC
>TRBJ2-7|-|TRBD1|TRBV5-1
CASRRDSLGEQYF
TGCGCCAGCAGACGGGACAGTCTAGGGGAGCAGTACTTC
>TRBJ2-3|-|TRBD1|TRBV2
CASTTTDRGLADTQYF
TGTGCCAGCACTACAACGGACAGGGGGCTTGCAGATACGCAGTATTTT
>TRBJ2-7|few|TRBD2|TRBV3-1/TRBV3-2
CASSQDPWTSGSGEQYF
TGTGCCAGCAGCCAAGATCCGTGGACTAGTGGCTCGGGCGAGCAGTACTTC
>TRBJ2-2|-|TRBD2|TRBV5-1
CASSPPRTSGTGELFF
TGCGCCAGCAGCCCCCCTCGGACTAGCGGGACCGGGGAGCTGTTTTTT
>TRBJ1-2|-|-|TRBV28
CASSTPGVWGYTF
TGTGCCAGCAGCACCCCGGGGGTCTGGGGCTACACCTTC
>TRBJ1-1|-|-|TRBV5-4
CASSLDEGRGTEAFF
TGTGCCAGCAGCTTGGATGAGGGGCGGGGAACTGAAGCTTTCTTT
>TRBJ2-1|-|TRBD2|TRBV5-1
CASSRTSGGLSYNEQFF
TGCGCCAGCAGCAGGACTAGCGGGGGCCTCTCCTACAATGAGCAGTTCTTC
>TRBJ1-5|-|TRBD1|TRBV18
CASSPRDRDTGQPQHF
TGTGCCAGCTCACCCAGAGACAGGGATACGGGTCAGCCCCAGCATTTT
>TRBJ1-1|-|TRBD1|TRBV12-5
CASGLGQGQNTEAFF
TGTGCTAGTGGTTTGGGACAGGGCCAGAACACTGAAGCTTTCTTT
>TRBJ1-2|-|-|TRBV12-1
CASSPRGMGNYGYTF
TGTGCCAGCAGCCCTAGGGGGATGGGGAACTATGGCTACACCTTC
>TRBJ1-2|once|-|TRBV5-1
CASSTGQTVYGYTF
TGCGCCAGCAGCACCGGACAGACCGTCTATGGCTACACCTTC
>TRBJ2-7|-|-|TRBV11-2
CASSSSSAGLHEQYF
TGTGCCAGCAGCTCCAGTAGCGCGGGGTTGCATGAGCAGTACTTC
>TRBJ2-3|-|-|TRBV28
CASRYSGTYTTDTQYF
TGTGCCAGCAGATACTCCGGGACATACACAACAGATACGCAGTATTTT
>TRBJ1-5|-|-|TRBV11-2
CASSSLKVGRNQPQHF
TGTGCCAGCAGCTCCCTTAAAGTGGGGCGTAATCAGCCCCAGCATTTT
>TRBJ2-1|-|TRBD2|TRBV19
CASSSTSSGRVYNEQFF
TGTGCCAGTAGTTCGACTTCGAGCGGGAGAGTATACAATGAGCAGTTCTTC
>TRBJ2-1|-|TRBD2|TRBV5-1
CASSYAGTSGGHEQFF
TGCGCCAGCAGCTATGCAGGGACTAGTGGGGGCCATGAGCAGTTCTTC
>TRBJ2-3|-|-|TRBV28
CATNPGGGTDTQYF
TGTGCCACCAATCCCGGAGGGGGCACAGATACGCAGTATTTT
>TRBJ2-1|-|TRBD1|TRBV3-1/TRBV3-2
CASSQDDGFIGTGGNEQFF
TGTGCCAGCAGCCAAGATGATGGTTTTATCGGGACAGGGGGCAATGAGCAGTTCTTC
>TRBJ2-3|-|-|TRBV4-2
CASSPLVTDTQYF
TGTGCCAGCAGCCCTTTAGTCACAGATACGCAGTATTTT
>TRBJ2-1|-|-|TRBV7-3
CASSLLPVNPSYNEQFF
TGTGCCAGCAGCCTCCTCCCGGTAAACCCCTCCTACAATGAGCAGTTCTTC
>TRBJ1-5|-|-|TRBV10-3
CAISSLNQPQHF
TGTGCCATCAGTTCCCTCAATCAGCCCCAGCATTTT
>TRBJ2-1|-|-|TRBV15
CATSPMGGSRGDEQFF
TGTGCCACCAGCCCTATGGGTGGTAGCAGGGGAGATGAGCAGTTCTTC
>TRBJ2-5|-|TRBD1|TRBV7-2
CASSNRQGAVETQYF
TGTGCCAGCAGCAATCGACAGGGGGCGGTGGAGACCCAGTACTTC
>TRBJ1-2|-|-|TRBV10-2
CASSESRVSTGAGGYTF
TGCGCCAGCAGTGAGTCTCGAGTCAGTACAGGCGCCGGGGGCTACACCTTC
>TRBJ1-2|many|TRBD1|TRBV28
CASGGYYGYTF
TGTGCCTCAGGGGGCTACTATGGCTACACCTTC
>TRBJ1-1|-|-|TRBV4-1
CASSQGHTRDTEAFF
TGCGCCAGCAGCCAAGGTCATACCCGAGACACTGAAGCTTTCTTT
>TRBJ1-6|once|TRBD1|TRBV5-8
CASSVDDRAPGDNSPLHF
TGTGCCAGCAGCGTGGATGACAGGGCCCCTGGCGATAATTCACCCCTCCACTTT
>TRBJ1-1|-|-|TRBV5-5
CASTLLDTTGAFF
TGTGCCAGCACCCTACTGGACACAACAGGAGCTTTCTTT
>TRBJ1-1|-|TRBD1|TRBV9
CASSVGDRGAEAFF
TGTGCCAGCAGCGTAGGGGACAGGGGGGCTGAAGCTTTCTTT
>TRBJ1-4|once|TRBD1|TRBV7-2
CASSSTGRIRANEKLFF
TGTGCCAGCAGCTCGACAGGGCGGATTCGGGCTAATGAAAAACTGTTTTTT
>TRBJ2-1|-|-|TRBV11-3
CASRSGDHNEQFF
TGTGCCAGCAGGTCAGGGGACCACAATGAGCAGTTCTTC
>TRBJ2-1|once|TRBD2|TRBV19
CASSLAGGPYNEQFF
TGTGCCAGTAGTTTAGCGGGGGGCCCCTACAATGAGCAGTTCTTC
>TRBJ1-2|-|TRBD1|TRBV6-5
CASRTDRDYYGYTF
TGTGCCAGCAGGACGGACAGGGATTACTATGGCTACACCTTC
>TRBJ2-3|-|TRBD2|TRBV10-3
CAISESTSVSTDTQYF
TGTGCCATCAGTGAGTCGACTAGCGTCAGCACAGATACGCAGTATTTT
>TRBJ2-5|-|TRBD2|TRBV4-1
CASSRSLAGEETQYF
TGCGCCAGCAGCCGTTCGCTAGCGGGTGAAGAGACCCAGTACTTC
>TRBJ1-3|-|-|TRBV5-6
CASSLGPLGRTSGNTIYF
TGTGCCAGCAGCTTAGGACCTCTGGGGCGGACCTCTGGAAACACCATATATTTT
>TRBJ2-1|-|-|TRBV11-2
CASSPLAGSGYNEQFF
TGTGCCAGCAGCCCCTTAGCCGGGAGCGGGTACAATGAGCAGTTCTTC
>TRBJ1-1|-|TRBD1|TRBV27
CASRSTGGAGVAEAFF
TGTGCCAGCAGGTCCACAGGGGGCGCGGGTGTGGCTGAAGCTTTCTTT